The clone carrying this TCR beta chain appeared once. This sample is drawn from a study of blood T cell repertoires in COVID-19. Study-wide background: The United States, Italy and Spain provided the acute and convalescent COVID-19 samples.

TCRdb's copy holds only in-frame clones and misses some; the assay was immunoSEQ multiplex PCR. The table includes hundreds of thousands of clones, approximately 90% detected once. Sequencing was carried out using peripheral blood. The TCR sequence derives from a woman in her 40s who had recovered from COVID-19.

CDR3 coding DNA: TGTGCAAGTCGTTCGGGACACCAGGGGCCCCAGCATTTT. Encoded protein: CASRSGHQGPQHF. This chain links TRBV12-2 with TRBJ1-5; TRBD1 reflects the table's D call only, with no check against the DNA. TRBV12-2 is labeled a pseudogene. This CDR3 has 13 residues.